This record concerns one T cell receptor beta chain sequence. The data are from a study of blood T cell repertoires in COVID-19. This CDR3 spans 14 amino acids. V dropped 5 bases and J dropped 4; count of bases not matched to a gene: 8. Germline CDR1 reads MNHEY; CDR2 reads SVGAGI. The assay was immunoSEQ multiplex PCR, and TCRdb's table has in-frame clones only and misses some. Of more than 200,000 clones in the sample, about 79% are singletons; the top ten hold about 10%. Material: peripheral blood. This sequence originates from a man older than 75 with acute or convalescent COVID-19. The rearrangement joins TRBV6-5 to TRBJ2-7; 7 bases line up with TRBD2. CDR3 sequence: CASSQNSGGYEQYF. The CDR3 region has the DNA TGTGCCAGCAGTCAGAACTCGGGGGGATACGAGCAGTACTTC.